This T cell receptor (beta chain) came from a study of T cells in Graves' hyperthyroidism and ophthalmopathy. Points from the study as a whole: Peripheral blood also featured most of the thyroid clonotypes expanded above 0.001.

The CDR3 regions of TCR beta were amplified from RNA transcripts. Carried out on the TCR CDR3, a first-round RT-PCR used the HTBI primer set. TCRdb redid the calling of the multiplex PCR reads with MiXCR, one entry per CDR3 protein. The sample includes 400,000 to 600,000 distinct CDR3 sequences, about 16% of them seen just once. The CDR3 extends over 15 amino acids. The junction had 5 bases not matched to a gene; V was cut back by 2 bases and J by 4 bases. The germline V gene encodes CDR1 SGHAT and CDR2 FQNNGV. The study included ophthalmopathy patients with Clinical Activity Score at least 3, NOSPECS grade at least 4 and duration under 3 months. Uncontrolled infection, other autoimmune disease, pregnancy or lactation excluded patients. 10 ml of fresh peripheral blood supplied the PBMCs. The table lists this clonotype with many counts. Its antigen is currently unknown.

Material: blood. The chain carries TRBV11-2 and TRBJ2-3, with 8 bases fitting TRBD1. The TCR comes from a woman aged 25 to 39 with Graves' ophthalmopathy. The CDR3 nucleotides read TGTGCCAGCAGCTTATGGACAGGGCAGCCAGATACGCAGTATTTT. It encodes CASSLWTGQPDTQYF.